The 14 T cell receptor beta chains below were found in one sample sequenced in a study of blood T cell repertoires in COVID-19. Produced via immunoSEQ multiplex PCR; TCRdb's table is partial and in-frame only. In the table there are approximately 350,000 clones, roughly 87% of which are singletons. Sequenced: PBMCs or T cells enriched from blood (not recorded which). These receptors all come from a woman aged 25 to 45 who had recovered from COVID-19.

J is TRBJ2-3 and V is TRBV6-1; D might be TRBD1 (5 bases). Germline V gene lookup returns CDR1 MNHNS and CDR2 SASEGT. The V gene lost 3 bases and the J gene lost 3 bases, with 13 bases spanning the gap. The CDR3 totals 15 residues. DNA for the CDR3: TGTGCCAGCAGTGACGGACACGGCCGGACAGATACGCAGTATTTT. Its protein is CASSDGHGRTDTQYF.

J is TRBJ1-6 and V is TRBV7-9; the match to TRBD1 covers 9 bases. Trimming removed 1 base from V and 7 bases from J; junction bases left unmatched: 5. Per germline, CDR1 SEHNR and CDR2 FQNEAQ (reference sequence). This CDR3 spans 16 amino acids. CDR3 sequence (DNA): TGTGCCAGCAGCTTAGGGGAGGGACAGGGAAATTCACCCCTCCACTTT. Protein: CASSLGEGQGNSPLHF.

The chain links TRBV19 to TRBJ1-2, with TRBD1 as a possible D gene (5 bases). With 7 bases removed from V and 3 bases from J, the gap between germline ends came to 18 bases. This CDR3 spans 15 amino acids. The V gene's germline CDR1 is LNHDA and CDR2 SQIVND (reference sequence). The CDR3 loop reads CASTEAGPTHYGYTF. CDR3 sequence (DNA): TGTGCCAGTACCGAAGCAGGGCCGACGCACTATGGCTACACCTTC.

V and J are TRBV29-1 and TRBJ1-2, with D possibly being TRBD1 (6 bases). CDR1 and CDR2 (germline): SQVTM, ANQGSEA. Trimming removed 2 bases from V and 6 bases from J, with 7 bases in between. The CDR3 spans 11 residues. CDR3 sequence (DNA): TGCAGCGTTGAACAGGGGAATGGCTACACCTTC. Its protein is CSVEQGNGYTF. Full variable domain (outside the CDR3, taken from reference TRBV29-1 and TRBJ1-2): SAVISQKPSRDICQRGTSLTIQCQVDSQVTMMFWYRQQPGQSLTLIATANQGSEATYESGFVIDKFPISRPNLTFSTLTVSNMSPEDSSIYLCSVEQGNGYTFGSGTRLTVV.

The V and J genes are TRBV9 and TRBJ2-7; weak D call: TRBD1 (6 bases). The CDR3 has 13 residues. CDR1 SGDLS and CDR2 YYNGEE come from the germline V gene. Trimming left V 0 bases short and J 2 bases short, with 6 bases between. The CDR3 sequence: CASSVGTAYEQYF. CDR3 sequence (DNA): TGTGCCAGCAGCGTAGGGACAGCCTACGAGCAGTACTTC.

The chain links TRBV29-1 to TRBJ1-4; D possibly corresponds to TRBD1 (5 bases). V dropped 6 bases and J dropped 6 bases, with 17 bases sitting between them. This CDR3 spans 14 amino acids. Germline V gene sequence: CDR1 SQVTM, CDR2 ANQGSEA. DNA of the CDR3: TGCAGCGTCTGGAGCGGGCTGGGACATGAAAAACTGTTTTTT. Its protein product is CSVWSGLGHEKLFF.

This rearrangement joins TRBV18 to TRBJ2-7, with TRBD2 matching over 13 bases. With V trimmed by 3 bases and J by 4 bases, 6 bases remained unmatched. Germline V CDR1 and CDR2: KGHSH, LQKENI. The CDR3 is 16 residues long. The CDR3 loop reads CASSPTSGGPGYEQYF. The CDR3 bases are TGTGCCAGCTCACCGACTAGCGGGGGGCCAGGGTACGAGCAGTACTTC. Full variable domain (outside the CDR3, taken from reference TRBV18 and TRBJ2-7): NAGVMQNPRHLVRRRGQEARLRCSPMKGHSHVYWYRQLPEEGLKFMVYLQKENIIDESGMPKERFSAEFPKEGPSILRIQQVVRGDSAAYFCASSPTSGGPGYEQYFGPGTRLTVT.

The rearrangement links TRBV4-2 to TRBJ2-7; 9 bases are shared with TRBD2. The germline V gene encodes CDR1 LGHNA and CDR2 YNFKEQ. CDR3 length equals 16 residues. The V segment lost 4 bases and the J segment 4 bases; nucleotides outside the gene matches: 11. The CDR3 here is CASSRSVAGESYEQYF. CDR3 DNA: TGTGCCAGCAGCCGGAGTGTAGCGGGAGAGAGTTACGAGCAGTACTTC.

The chain combines TRBV12-5 with TRBJ2-1; 8 bases fit TRBD2. The CDR3 totals 15 residues. Per germline, CDR1 LGHNT and CDR2 FRNRAP. After removal of 3 bases from V and 8 bases from J, the junction contained 9 bases not matched to a gene. The CDR3 DNA sequence: TGTGCTAGTGGTTTATTAGGCGGGGGGATTGATGAGCAGTTCTTC. Residues: CASGLLGGGIDEQFF.

This chain uses TRBV7-3 with TRBJ2-3, with 7 nucleotides matching TRBD2. Germline CDR1 is SGHTA and CDR2 is FQGTGA. J lost 2 bases, V lost 3 bases, and 5 bases had no gene match. This CDR3 is 15 amino acids long. The CDR3 DNA follows: TGTGCCAGCAGCTTGGCGGGGGAGCACACAGATACGCAGTATTTT. As protein: CASSLAGEHTDTQYF.

The rearrangement uses TRBV28 and TRBJ1-2; 8 nucleotides align to TRBD1. The CDR3 sequence is 16 residues long. The ends lost 2 bases at V and 2 bases at J; junction bases unmatched: 7. Germline CDR1 and CDR2: MDHEN and SYDVKM. The CDR3 protein is CASSLQGASMNYGYTF. The DNA for the CDR3 is TGTGCCAGCAGTTTACAGGGGGCTTCCATGAACTATGGCTACACCTTC.

The chain couples TRBV14 to TRBJ2-7, with D possibly being TRBD1 (6 bases). The CDR3 runs to 16 residues. V lost 1 base and J 2 bases, leaving 15 bases between the germline ends. Per germline, CDR1 SGHDN and CDR2 FVKESK. DNA of the CDR3: TGTGCCAGCAGCCAAGTAGGGGGAGCCTCACCCTACGAGCAGTACTTC. Its protein product is CASSQVGGASPYEQYF.

The DNA for the CDR3 is TGTGCCAGCTGCCTCACTGGGGCAGCAGGATCCTACGAGCAGTACTTC. Amino acids: CASCLTGAAGSYEQYF. The chain uses TRBV28 and TRBJ2-7, with D possibly being TRBD1 (5 bases). The germline V gene encodes CDR1 MDHEN and CDR2 SYDVKM. V lost 8 bases and J 1 base, leaving 21 bases between the germline ends. This CDR3 has 16 amino acids.

V gene TRBV7-9 combines with J gene TRBJ1-2; D is perhaps TRBD1 (5 bases). CDR1 and CDR2 (germline): SEHNR, FQNEAQ (reference sequence). The V end lost 5 bases, the J end lost 3 bases, and 16 bases lay between the germline ends. This CDR3 has 15 amino acids. CDR3: CASSRGGGIDYGYTF. The CDR3 DNA reads TGTGCCAGCAGCCGAGGCGGGGGGATTGACTATGGCTACACCTTC.